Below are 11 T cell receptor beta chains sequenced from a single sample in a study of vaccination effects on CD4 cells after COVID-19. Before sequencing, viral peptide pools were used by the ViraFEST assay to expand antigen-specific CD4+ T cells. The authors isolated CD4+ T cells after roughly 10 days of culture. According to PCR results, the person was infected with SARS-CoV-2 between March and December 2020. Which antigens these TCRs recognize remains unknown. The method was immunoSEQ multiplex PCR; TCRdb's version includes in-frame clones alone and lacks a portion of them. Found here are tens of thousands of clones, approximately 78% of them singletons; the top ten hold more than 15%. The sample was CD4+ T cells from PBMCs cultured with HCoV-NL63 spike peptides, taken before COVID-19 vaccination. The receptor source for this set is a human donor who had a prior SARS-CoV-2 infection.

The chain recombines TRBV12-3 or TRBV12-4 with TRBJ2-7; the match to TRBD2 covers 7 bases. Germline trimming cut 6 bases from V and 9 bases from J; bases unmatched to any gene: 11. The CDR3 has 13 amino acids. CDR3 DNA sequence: TGTGCCAGCAGCGGACCGGGACTACGGGGGCAGTACTTC. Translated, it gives CASSGPGLRGQYF.

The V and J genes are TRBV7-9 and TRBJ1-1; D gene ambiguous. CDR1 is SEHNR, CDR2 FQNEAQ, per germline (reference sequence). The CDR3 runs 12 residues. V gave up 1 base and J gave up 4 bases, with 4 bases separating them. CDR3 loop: CASSLESTEAFF. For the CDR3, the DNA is TGTGCCAGCAGCTTAGAGTCCACTGAAGCTTTCTTT.

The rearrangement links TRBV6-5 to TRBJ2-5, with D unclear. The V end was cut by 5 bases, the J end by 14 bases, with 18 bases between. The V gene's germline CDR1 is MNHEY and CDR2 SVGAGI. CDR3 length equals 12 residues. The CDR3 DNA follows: TGTGCCAGCAGTACTACCCGGGCCTATTTTTACTTC. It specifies CASSTTRAYFYF.

The CDR3 is CASSLMTAVADTQYF. As DNA, the CDR3 is TGCGCCAGCAGCTTAATGACCGCAGTGGCAGATACGCAGTATTTT. The rearrangement joins TRBV5-1 to TRBJ2-3; D remains ambiguous. The CDR3 is made up of 15 amino acids. Germline lookup yields CDR1 SGHRS and CDR2 YFSETQ. Trimming removed 2 bases from V and 4 bases from J, with 14 bases in between. Supplemented by reference TRBV5-1 and TRBJ2-3, the full variable domain reads KAGVTQTPRYLIKTRGQQVTLSCSPISGHRSVSWYQQTPGQGLQFLFEYFSETQRNKGNFPGRFSGRQFSNSRSEMNVSTLELGDSALYLCASSLMTAVADTQYFGPGTRLTVL.

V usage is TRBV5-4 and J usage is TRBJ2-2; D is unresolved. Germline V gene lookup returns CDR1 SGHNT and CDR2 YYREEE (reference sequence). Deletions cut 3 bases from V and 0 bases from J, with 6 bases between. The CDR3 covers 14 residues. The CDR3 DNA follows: TGTGCCAGCAGCTCCCCGTCGAACACCGGGGAGCTGTTTTTT. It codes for CASSSPSNTGELFF.

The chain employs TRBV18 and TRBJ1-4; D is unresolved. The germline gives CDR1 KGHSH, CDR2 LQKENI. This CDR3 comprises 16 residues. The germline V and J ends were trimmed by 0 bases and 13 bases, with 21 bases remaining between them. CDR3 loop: CASSPPSSGPRAGLFF. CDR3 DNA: TGTGCCAGCTCACCACCATCCAGCGGGCCCCGTGCGGGACTGTTTTTT.

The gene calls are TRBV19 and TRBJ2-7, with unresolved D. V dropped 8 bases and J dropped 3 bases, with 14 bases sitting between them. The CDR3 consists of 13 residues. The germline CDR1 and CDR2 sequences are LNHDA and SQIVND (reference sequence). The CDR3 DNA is TGTGCCAGTGCAAGAACAGATCTCTACGAGCAGTACTTC. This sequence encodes CASARTDLYEQYF.

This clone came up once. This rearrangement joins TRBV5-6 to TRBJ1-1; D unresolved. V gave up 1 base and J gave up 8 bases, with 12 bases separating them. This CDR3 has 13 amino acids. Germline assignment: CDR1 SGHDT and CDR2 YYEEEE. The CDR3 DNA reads TGTGCCAGCAGCTTGATTCGGGTCCCCGAAGCTTTCTTT. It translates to CASSLIRVPEAFF.

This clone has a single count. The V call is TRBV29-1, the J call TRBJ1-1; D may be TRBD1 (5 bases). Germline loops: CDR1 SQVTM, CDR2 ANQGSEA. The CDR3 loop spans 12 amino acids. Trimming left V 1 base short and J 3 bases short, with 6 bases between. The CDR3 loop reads CSVEGTYTEAFF. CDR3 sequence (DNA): TGCAGCGTTGAAGGGACATACACTGAAGCTTTCTTT.

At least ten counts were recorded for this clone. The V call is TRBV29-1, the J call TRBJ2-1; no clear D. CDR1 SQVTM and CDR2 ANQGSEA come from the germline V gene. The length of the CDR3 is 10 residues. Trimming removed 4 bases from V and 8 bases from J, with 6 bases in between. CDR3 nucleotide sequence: TGCAGCGTTGTAGCCTATGAGCAGTTCTTC. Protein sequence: CSVVAYEQFF.

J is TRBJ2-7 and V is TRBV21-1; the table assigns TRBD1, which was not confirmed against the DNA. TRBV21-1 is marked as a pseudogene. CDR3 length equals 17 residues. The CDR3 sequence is CASSKDSLTGSSYEQYF. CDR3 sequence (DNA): TGTGCCAGCAGCAAAGATTCTTTGACAGGGAGCTCCTACGAGCAGTACTTC.